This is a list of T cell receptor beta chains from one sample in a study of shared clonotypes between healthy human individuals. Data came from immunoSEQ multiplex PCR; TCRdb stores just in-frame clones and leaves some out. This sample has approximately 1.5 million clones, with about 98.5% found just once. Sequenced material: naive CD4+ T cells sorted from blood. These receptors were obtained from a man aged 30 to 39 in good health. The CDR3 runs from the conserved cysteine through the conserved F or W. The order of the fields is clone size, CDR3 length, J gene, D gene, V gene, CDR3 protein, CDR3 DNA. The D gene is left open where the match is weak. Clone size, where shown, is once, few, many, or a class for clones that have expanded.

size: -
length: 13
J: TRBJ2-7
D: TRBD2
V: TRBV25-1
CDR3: CASLAGERDEQYF
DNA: TGTGCCAGTCTAGCGGGAGAACGTGACGAGCAGTACTTC

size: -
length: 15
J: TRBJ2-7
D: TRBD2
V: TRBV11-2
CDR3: CASSQTRGGTYEQYF
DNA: TGTGCCAGCAGCCAGACGCGGGGAGGGACCTACGAGCAGTACTTC

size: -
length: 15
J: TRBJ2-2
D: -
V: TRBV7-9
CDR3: CASSPPRVNTGELFF
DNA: TGTGCCAGCAGCCCTCCCCGGGTGAACACCGGGGAGCTGTTTTTT

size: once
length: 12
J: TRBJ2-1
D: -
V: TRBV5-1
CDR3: CASSLEGTECLF
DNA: TGCGCCAGCAGCTTGGAAGGAACGGAATGTCTCTTC

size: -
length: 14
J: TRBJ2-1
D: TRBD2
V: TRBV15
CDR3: CATSRTLAGSEQFF
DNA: TGTGCCACCAGCAGAACTTTAGCGGGAAGTGAGCAGTTCTTC

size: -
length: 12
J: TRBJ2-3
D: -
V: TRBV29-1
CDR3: CSVLEYADTQYF
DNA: TGCAGCGTTCTTGAGTATGCAGATACGCAGTATTTT

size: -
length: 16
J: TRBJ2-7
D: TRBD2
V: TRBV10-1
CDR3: CASSEEGLAGSDEQYF
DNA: TGCGCCAGCAGTGAAGAGGGACTAGCGGGCTCTGACGAGCAGTACTTC

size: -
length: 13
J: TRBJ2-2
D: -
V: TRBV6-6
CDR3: CASSYVTFGELFF
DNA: TGTGCCAGCAGTTACGTCACTTTCGGGGAGCTGTTTTTT

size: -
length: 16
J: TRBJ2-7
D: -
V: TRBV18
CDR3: CASSPSGSFSSYEQYF
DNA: TGTGCCAGCTCACCATCGGGGAGCTTCAGCTCCTACGAGCAGTACTTC

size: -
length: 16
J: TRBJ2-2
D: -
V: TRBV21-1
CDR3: CASSNGSGANTGELFF
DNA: TGTGCCAGCAGCAATGGGAGCGGGGCGAACACCGGGGAGCTGTTTTTT

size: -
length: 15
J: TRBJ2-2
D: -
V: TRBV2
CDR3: CASSGNYRATGELFF
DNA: TGTGCCAGCAGTGGGAATTACAGGGCCACCGGGGAGCTGTTTTTT

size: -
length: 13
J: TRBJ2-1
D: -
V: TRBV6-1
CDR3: CASSEGNRLEQFF
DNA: TGTGCCAGCAGTGAAGGTAATCGACTAGAGCAGTTCTTC

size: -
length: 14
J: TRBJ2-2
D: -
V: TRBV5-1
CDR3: CASSFAGNTGELFF
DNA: TGCGCCAGCAGCTTCGCTGGGAACACCGGGGAGCTGTTTTTT

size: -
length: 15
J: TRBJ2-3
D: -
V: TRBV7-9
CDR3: CASTMGSSRTDTQYF
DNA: TGTGCCAGCACCATGGGAAGTTCTCGCACAGATACGCAGTATTTT

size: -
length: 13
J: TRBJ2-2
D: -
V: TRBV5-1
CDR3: CASYRAGTGELFF
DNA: TGCGCCAGCTACCGGGCAGGGACCGGGGAGCTGTTTTTT

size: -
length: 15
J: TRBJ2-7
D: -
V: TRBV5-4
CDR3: CASSLVGGAGYEQYF
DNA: TGTGCCAGCAGCTTGGTTGGGGGGGCAGGTTACGAGCAGTACTTC

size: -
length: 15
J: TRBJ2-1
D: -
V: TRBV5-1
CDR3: CASSFGGGLYNEQFF
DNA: TGCGCCAGCAGCTTTGGTGGGGGCTTGTACAATGAGCAGTTCTTC

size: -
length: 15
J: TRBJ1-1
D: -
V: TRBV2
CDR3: CASSEDWVMNTEAFF
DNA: TGTGCCAGCAGTGAGGATTGGGTGATGAACACTGAAGCTTTCTTT

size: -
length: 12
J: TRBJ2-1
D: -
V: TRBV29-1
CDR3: CSVQGRDNEQFF
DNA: TGCAGCGTTCAGGGCCGCGACAATGAGCAGTTCTTC

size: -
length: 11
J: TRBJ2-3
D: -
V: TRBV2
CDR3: CASDSVGTQYF
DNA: TGTGCCAGCGACAGCGTTGGTACGCAGTATTTT

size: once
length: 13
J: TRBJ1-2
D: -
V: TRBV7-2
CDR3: CASSFGLGYGYTF
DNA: TGTGCCAGCAGCTTCGGATTGGGCTATGGCTACACCTTC

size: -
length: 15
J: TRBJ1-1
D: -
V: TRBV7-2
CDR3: CASSSSGSMNTEAFF
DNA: TGTGCCAGCAGTTCGAGTGGGTCGATGAACACTGAAGCTTTCTTT

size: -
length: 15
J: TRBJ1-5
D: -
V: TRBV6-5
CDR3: CASSYSKGDNQPQHF
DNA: TGTGCCAGCAGTTACTCCAAAGGGGATAATCAGCCCCAGCATTTT

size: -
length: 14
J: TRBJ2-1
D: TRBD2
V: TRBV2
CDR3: CASSALAGRGEQFF
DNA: TGTGCCAGCAGTGCACTAGCGGGAAGGGGTGAGCAGTTCTTC

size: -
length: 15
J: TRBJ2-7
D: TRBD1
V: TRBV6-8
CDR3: CASSRGTAPTYEQYF
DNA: TGTGCCAGCAGCCGAGGGACAGCCCCTACCTACGAGCAGTACTTC

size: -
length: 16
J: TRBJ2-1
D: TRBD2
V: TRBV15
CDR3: CATSAPGLAGGAEQFF
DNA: TGTGCCACCAGCGCTCCGGGACTAGCGGGAGGGGCCGAGCAGTTCTTC

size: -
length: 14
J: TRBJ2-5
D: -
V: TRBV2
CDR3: CASSELIQEETQYF
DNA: TGTGCCAGCAGTGAGTTAATACAAGAAGAGACCCAGTACTTC

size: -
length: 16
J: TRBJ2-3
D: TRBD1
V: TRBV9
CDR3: CASSADRGWGTDTQYF
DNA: TGTGCCAGCAGCGCGGACAGGGGGTGGGGCACAGATACGCAGTATTTT

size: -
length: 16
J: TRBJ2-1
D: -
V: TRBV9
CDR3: CASSPSGRGGQNEQFF
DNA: TGTGCCAGCAGCCCGTCAGGCCGTGGGGGGCAGAATGAGCAGTTCTTC

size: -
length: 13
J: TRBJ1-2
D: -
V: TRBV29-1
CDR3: CSVEPPANYGYTF
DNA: TGCAGCGTTGAACCACCCGCAAACTATGGCTACACCTTC

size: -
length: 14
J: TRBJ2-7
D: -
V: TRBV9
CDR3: CASSGGQPGYEQYF
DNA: TGTGCCAGCAGCGGCGGACAACCCGGCTACGAGCAGTACTTC

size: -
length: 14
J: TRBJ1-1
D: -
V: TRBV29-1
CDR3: CSAPEQGGLTEAFF
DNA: TGCAGCGCCCCTGAACAGGGAGGTTTAACTGAAGCTTTCTTT

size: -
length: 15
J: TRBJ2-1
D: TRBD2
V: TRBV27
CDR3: CASSKPSGGRDEQFF
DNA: TGTGCCAGCAGTAAACCTAGCGGGGGGAGGGATGAGCAGTTCTTC

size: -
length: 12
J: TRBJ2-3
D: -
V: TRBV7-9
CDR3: CASITAGDTQYF
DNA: TGTGCCAGCATCACCGCTGGGGATACGCAGTATTTT

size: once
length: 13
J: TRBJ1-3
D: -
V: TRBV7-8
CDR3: CASSLAVRNTIYF
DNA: TGTGCCAGCAGCTTAGCGGTCCGGAACACCATATATTTT

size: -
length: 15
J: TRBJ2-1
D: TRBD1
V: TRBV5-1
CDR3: CASSPGTGAYNEQFF
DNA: TGCGCCAGCAGCCCCGGGACAGGGGCCTACAATGAGCAGTTCTTC

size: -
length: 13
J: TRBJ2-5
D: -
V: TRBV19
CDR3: CASSIEGRKTQYF
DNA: TGTGCCAGTAGTATAGAGGGTAGGAAAACCCAGTACTTC

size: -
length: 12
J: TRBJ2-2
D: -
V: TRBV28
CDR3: CASRDGIGELFF
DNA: TGTGCCTCCCGAGACGGAATCGGGGAGCTGTTTTTT

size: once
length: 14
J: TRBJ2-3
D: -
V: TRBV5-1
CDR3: CASSLDTATDTQYF
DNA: TGCGCCAGCAGCTTGGATACAGCCACAGATACGCAGTATTTT

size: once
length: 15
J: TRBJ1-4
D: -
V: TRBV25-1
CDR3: CASSPVRGLNEKLFF
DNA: TGTGCCAGCAGTCCAGTCAGGGGCCTTAATGAAAAACTGTTTTTT

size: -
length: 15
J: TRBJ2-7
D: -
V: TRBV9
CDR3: CASSVADRRVYEQYF
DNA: TGTGCCAGCAGCGTAGCAGATCGACGGGTATACGAGCAGTACTTC

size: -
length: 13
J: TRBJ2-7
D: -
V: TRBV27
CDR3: CASSFQLAYEQYF
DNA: TGTGCCAGCAGTTTTCAACTAGCCTACGAGCAGTACTTC

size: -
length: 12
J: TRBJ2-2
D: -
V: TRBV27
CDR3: CASSFFAGELFF
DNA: TGTGCCAGCAGTTTCTTTGCCGGGGAGCTGTTTTTT

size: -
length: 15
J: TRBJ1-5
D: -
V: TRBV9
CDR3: CASSVGGTPGQPQHF
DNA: TGTGCCAGCAGCGTAGGAGGGACCCCAGGTCAGCCCCAGCATTTT